This T cell receptor beta chain was obtained from a study of OX40 agonist ivuxolimab in advanced cancers. Study-level background: Ivuxolimab was an agonistic, fully human IgG2 monoclonal antibody directed against OX40 (CD134), a costimulatory receptor. The paper covers the monotherapy dose-escalation part of the phase I ivuxolimab trial, which included N of about 56 patients. In the dose-escalation cohort, more than 75% of patients were male, and the mean age was approximately 55 years, with a range of roughly 20 to 85. Prior anti-PD-1, anti-PD-L1 or anti-CTLA-4 therapy was permitted, and checkpoint inhibitors had been received by roughly 42% of dose-escalation patients. Peripheral TCRbeta sequencing was intended to test whether TCR sequence diversity was altered and clonal T-cell expansion was caused by ivuxolimab. Intravenous ivuxolimab was administered to patients every 2 weeks at six dose levels: 0.01, 0.1, 0.3, 1.5, 3 and 10 mg/kg. Partial responses occurred in three dose-escalation patients, of whom one had hepatocellular carcinoma and two had cutaneous melanoma. Of the roughly 51 patients in dose escalation, 19 had hepatocellular carcinoma, roughly 15 had melanoma, 9 had renal cell carcinoma and 9 had head and neck cancer.

On this clone: The clone's antigen remains unknown. It has no much larger one-base neighbor in the sample; base qualities were not kept.

The research as a whole found: Partial responders in the 0.1-3.0 mg/kg groups had among the lowest normalized peripheral clonal expansion, especially among CD8+ T cells. Clonal expansion of both CD4+ and CD8+ blood T cells was observed from baseline to week 6 at doses 0.1 to 3.0 mg/kg. Which antigens the clonally expanded peripheral T cells were specific for was not determined. After ivuxolimab, CD8+ T cells had more expanded clones than CD4+ T cells on average. Low levels of normalized T-cell clonal expansion were also seen in some nonresponding patients.

From a lookup of the germline V gene (reference sequence), CDR1 and CDR2 are GTSNPN and SVGIG. The CDR3 sequence holds 14 residues, the cysteine and phenylalanine included. The entry retains the CDR3 DNA only, 42 bases that are in frame from base 1. The trim is 0 bases for V and 1 base for J, with a gap of 9 bases between the germline ends. The trial excluded patients who had a history of autoimmune disease or were on systemic immunosuppression. Peripheral blood for TCR sequencing was collected from all dose cohorts at baseline, on cycle 4 day 1, and on cycle 7 day 1. Samples came from an open-label, multicenter, first-in-human phase I dose-escalation trial of ivuxolimab. Adults with locally advanced or metastatic head and neck squamous cell, hepatocellular, melanoma or renal cell carcinoma were enrolled in the trial. Before TCR sequencing, CD4+ T cells and CD8+ T cells were sorted from peripheral blood as separate populations.

Genomic DNA was isolated from the sorted cells so that the TCRbeta CDR3 region could be sequenced. TCRbeta CDR3 regions were sequenced using the immunoSEQ Assay. This is the immuneACCESS table as TCRdb keeps it, with only in-frame sequences that have V and J called. A part of the clones is gone; compared with another copy, unresolved V genes explain less than half, and the rest is unexplained. For this sample there are about 36,000 clones; around 77% appear just once. The ten largest clonotypes hold less than 25% of the sample. The clonotype originates from an adult with an advanced solid tumor such as melanoma, head and neck, liver or kidney cancer. The sample here was CD4+ or CD8+ T cells sorted from blood, taken in a trial of the OX40 agonist ivuxolimab. The chain employs TRBV30 and TRBJ1-1, with no reliable assignment of the D segment. For the CDR3, the sequence is CAWSVGMGNTEAFF. In nucleotides, the sequence is TGTGCCTGGAGTGTAGGCATGGGGAACACTGAAGCTTTCTTT.